This T cell receptor (beta chain) derives from a study of post-analysis software for immune sequencing data (dated by TCRdb to the mid-2010s). Study-level background: Disease courses on record covered relapsing-remitting, secondary progressive and progressive-relapsing multiple sclerosis, though some patients had no subtype annotation. Patient repertoires were compared against about a dozen previously published healthy control repertoires from donors aged about 6 to 26 years. A subset of samples was prepared in parallel using single-end sample barcoding, then pooled and co-amplified after Illumina adapter ligation.

Libraries were prepared through PCR. Reads for this sample came from an Illumina HiSeq 2500. To reduce PCR and sequencing biases, unique molecular identifiers were incorporated into the TCR beta cDNA libraries. Some 500,000 cDNA molecules were obtained for every 1 to 10 million input T cells, so each molecule roughly corresponded to one T cell. The patient libraries were prepared and sequenced using the same protocol as the earlier healthy control dataset. Within a given batch, samples were prepared together, multiplexed and sequenced on the same HiSeq lane. As for the original processing: Raw barcoded reads were processed with MIGEC, discarding single-read molecular identifier groups before consensus assembly and CDR3 extraction. VDJtools was used for post-analysis of the clonotype tables, and diversity was normalized by down-sampling every dataset to the size of the smallest sample. To correct batch-related cross-sample contamination, repertoire overlap clustering matched CDR3 amino acid sequences but not nucleotide sequences. Using fastp at Q25 and MiXCR, TCRdb reprocessed the public reads and kept productive beta chains. Here each entry gathers all rows of one CDR3 protein and keeps the most common genes and DNA. In this record, the V and J calls reflect TCRdb's handling and not the investigators' own analysis. The sample table contains more than 500,000 distinct CDR3 sequences; only one count was recorded for around a third of them. The top ten clones comprise 6% of the sample.

Notes on this clonotype: The antigen this receptor binds is unknown. No base quality information exists; no much larger clone differs at one position.

To demonstrate the VDJtools post-analysis software, TCR beta repertoires were profiled from the peripheral blood of 13 young patients with multiple sclerosis. Multiple sclerosis patients were children and adolescents aged about 6 to 15 years. Paper-wide results and their limitations: A few TRBV segments, including TRBV5-6, TRBV5-1 and TRBV20-1, were significantly more frequent in patients than controls. The multiple sclerosis patient group was slightly younger than the control group. When samples were clustered directly using the F measure, samples prepared in the same batch co-clustered strongly, which prompted a batch-effect correction. Normalized Chao1 diversity was significantly lower in multiple sclerosis patients than controls, suggesting substantial peripheral T-cell clonal expansion.

Looking up the germline V gene yields CDR1 SGHRS and CDR2 YFSETQ. V is trimmed back by 6 bases and J by 6 bases, and the junction contains 7 bases that no gene match accounts for. Including the terminal cysteine and phenylalanine, the CDR3 comprises 15 residues. Only the CDR3 DNA is retained, 45 bases long and in frame from the first base. The sample consisted of blood. The chain is assembled from TRBV5-1 and TRBJ2-3, and TRBD2 aligns with 13 junction nucleotides. The origin of this receptor is a girl between 2 and 17 years old with multiple sclerosis. CDR3 loop: CASTLGTSGADTQYF. The DNA sequence follows: TGCGCCAGCACCCTGGGGACTAGCGGGGCCGATACGCAGTATTTT. Here the CDR3 is joined to the reference TRBV5-1 and TRBJ2-3 genes, and the full variable domain is: KAGVTQTPRYLIKTRGQQVTLSCSPISGHRSVSWYQQTPGQGLQFLFEYFSETQRNKGNFPGRFSGRQFSNSRSEMNVSTLELGDSALYLCASTLGTSGADTQYFGPGTRLTVL.